This record covers a single TCR beta chain. Its antigen is unidentified. Clones were sequenced by immunoSEQ multiplex PCR, and TCRdb holds only the in-frame ones, with some missing. Of 2,600 or so clones detected, about 81% appear once; the ten largest clones hold 20% to 25%. This sample stems from a study of T cell repertoires in ileal Crohn's disease. Study-wide background: M6 samples are neoterminal ileum biopsies from postoperative colonoscopy. The study's findings and limits: Sorted CD8 T cells held more high-frequency clones than CD4. Clonal expansions were more frequent in active smokers than non-smokers at surgery.

Indicated time point: neoterminal ileum biopsy at postoperative endoscopy, about 6 months after surgery. V gave up 2 bases and J gave up 13 bases, with 14 bases separating them. This CDR3 spans 13 amino acids. Germline V gene data show CDR1 as MGHDK and CDR2 as SYGVNS. This clonotype was obtained from an adult with Crohn's disease. This chain connects TRBV25-1 to TRBJ1-4; the D gene is possibly TRBD1 (6 bases). Sequencing used ileal tissue. The CDR3, as DNA: TGTGCCAGCAGTGAAAAGCAGGGGTGGTCACTGTTTTTT. It is translated as CASSEKQGWSLFF.